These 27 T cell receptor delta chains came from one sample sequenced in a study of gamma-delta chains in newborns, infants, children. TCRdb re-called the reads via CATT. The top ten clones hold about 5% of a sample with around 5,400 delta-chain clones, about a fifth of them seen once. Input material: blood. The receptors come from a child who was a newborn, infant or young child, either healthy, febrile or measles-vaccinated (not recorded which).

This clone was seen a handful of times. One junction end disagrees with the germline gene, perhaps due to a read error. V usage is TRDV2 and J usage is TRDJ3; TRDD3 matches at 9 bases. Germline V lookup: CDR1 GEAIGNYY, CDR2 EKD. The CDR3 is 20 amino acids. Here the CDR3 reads CACDTLLGDRSSWGTRQMFF. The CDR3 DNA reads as TGTGCCTGTGACACCCTACTGGGGGACCGCAGCTCCTGGGGCACCCGACAGATGTTTTTC.

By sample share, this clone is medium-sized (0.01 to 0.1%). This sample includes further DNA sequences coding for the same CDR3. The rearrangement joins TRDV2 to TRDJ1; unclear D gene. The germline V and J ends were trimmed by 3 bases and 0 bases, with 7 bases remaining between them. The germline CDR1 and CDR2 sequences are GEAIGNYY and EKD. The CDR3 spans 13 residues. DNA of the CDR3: TGTGCCTGTGACCCCATCGACACCGATAAACTCATCTTT. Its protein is CACDPIDTDKLIF.

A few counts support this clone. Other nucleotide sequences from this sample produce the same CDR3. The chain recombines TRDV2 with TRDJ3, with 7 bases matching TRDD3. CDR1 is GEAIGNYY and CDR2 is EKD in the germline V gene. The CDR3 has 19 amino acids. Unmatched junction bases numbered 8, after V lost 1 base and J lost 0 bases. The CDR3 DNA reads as TGTGCCTGTGACACTCCTGGGGGCCCCAGCTCCTGGGACACCCGACAGATGTTTTTC. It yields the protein CACDTPGGPSSWDTRQMFF.

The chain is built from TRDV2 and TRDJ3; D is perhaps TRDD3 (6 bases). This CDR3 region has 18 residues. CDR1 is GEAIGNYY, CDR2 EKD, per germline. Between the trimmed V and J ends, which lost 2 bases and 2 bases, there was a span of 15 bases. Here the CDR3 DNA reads TGTGCCTGTGACAAGCGGTGGGGGGTCACCTGGGACACCCGACAGATGTTTTTC. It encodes CACDKRWGVTWDTRQMFF.

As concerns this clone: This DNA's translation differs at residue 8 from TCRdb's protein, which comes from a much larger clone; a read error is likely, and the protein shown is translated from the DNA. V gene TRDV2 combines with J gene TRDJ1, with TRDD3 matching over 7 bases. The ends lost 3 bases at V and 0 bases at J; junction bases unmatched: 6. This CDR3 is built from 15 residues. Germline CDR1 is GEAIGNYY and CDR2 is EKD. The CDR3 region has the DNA TGTGCCTGTGACCCCTGGGGGGTCCACACCGATAAACTCATCTTT. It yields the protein CACDPWGVHTDKLIF.

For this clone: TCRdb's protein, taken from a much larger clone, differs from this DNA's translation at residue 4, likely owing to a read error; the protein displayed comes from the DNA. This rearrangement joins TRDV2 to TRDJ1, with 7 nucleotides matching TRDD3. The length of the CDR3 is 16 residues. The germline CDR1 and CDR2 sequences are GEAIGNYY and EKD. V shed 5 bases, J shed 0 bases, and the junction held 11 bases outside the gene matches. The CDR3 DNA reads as TGTGCCTGTGGCCGGCTGGGGGCCCGGTACACCGATAAACTCATCTTT. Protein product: CACGRLGARYTDKLIF.

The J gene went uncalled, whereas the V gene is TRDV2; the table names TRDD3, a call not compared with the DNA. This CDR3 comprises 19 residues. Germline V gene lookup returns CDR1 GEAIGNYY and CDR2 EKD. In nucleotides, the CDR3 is TGTGCCTGTGACACCGGGGCCTGGGGGATACGCGCGTACACCGATAAACCCATCTTT. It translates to CACDTGAWGIRAYTDKPIF.

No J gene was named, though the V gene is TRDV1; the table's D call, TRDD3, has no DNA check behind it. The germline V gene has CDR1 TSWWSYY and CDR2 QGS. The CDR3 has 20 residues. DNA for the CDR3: TGTGCTCTTGGGGAACAATTCCGCGAGGGGACCGCCCAGGGCACCGATAAACTCATTTTT. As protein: CALGEQFREGTAQGTDKLIF.

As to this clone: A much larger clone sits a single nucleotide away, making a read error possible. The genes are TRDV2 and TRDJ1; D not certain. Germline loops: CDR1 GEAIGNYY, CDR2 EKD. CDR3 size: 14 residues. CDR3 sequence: CACGTIGSTDKLIF. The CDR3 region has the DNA TGTGCCTGTGGCACCATCGGGTCCACCGATAAACTCATCTTT.

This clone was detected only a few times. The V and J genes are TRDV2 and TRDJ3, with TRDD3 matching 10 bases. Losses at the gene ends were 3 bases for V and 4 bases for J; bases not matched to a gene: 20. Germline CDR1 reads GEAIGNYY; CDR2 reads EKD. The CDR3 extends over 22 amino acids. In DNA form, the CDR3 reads TGTGCCTGTGACGCCGCGGAGGTGGGGGATACTCCTGAGGTATGGGACACCCGACAGATGTTTTTC. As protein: CACDAAEVGDTPEVWDTRQMFF.

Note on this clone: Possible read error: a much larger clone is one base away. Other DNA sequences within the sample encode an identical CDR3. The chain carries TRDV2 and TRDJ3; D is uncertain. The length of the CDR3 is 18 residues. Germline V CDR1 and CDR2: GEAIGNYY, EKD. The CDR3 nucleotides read TGTGCCTGTGACACCGGTACTCATACCTCGTGGGACACCCGGCAGATGTTTTTC. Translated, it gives CACDTGTHTSWDTRQMFF.

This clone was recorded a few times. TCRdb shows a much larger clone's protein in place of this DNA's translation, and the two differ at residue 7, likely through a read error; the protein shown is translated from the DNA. CDR3 region: CACDTVWDTLTAQLFF. For the CDR3, the DNA is TGTGCCTGTGACACCGTGTGGGATACTTTGACAGCACAACTCTTCTTT. J gene TRDJ2 was identified, but the V gene was not called; the D segment call TRDD3 is taken from the table without a DNA check. CDR3 length: 16 amino acids.

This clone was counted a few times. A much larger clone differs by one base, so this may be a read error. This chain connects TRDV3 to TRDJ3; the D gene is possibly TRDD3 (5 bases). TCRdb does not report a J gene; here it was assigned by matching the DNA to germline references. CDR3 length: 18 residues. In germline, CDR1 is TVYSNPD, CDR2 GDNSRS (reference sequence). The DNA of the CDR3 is TGTGCCTTTTCCCCCGGCGGGAAAAAATCCTGGGACACCCGAAAGATGTTTTTC. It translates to CAFSPGGKKSWDTRKMFF.

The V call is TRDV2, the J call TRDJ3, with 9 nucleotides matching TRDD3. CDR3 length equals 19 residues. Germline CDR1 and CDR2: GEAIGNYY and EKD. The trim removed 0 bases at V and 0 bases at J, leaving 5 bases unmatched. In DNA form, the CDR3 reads TGTGCCTGTGACACCTACTGGGGGACGAGCTCCTGGGACACCCGACAGATGTTTTTC. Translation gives CACDTYWGTSSWDTRQMFF.

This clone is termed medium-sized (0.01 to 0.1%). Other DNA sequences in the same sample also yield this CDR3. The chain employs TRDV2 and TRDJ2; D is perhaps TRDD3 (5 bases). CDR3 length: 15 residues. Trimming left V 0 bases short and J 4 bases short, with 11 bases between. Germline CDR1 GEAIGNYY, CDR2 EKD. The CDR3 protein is CACDTVGRETAQLFF. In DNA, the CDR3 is TGTGCCTGTGACACCGTGGGGCGGGAGACAGCACAACTCTTCTTT.

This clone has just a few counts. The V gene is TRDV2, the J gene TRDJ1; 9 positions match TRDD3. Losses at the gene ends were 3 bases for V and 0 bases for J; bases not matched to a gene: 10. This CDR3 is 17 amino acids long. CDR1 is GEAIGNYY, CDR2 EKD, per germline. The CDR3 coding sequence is TGTGCCTGTGACCCTATACTGGGGGACACGTACACCGATAAACTCATCTTT. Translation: CACDPILGDTYTDKLIF.

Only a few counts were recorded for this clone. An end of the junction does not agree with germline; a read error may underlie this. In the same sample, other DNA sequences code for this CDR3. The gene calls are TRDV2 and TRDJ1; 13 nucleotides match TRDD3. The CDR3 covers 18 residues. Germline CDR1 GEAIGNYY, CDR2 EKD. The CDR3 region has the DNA TGTGCCTGCGACACCTTACTGGGGGATACGCTAAGGGGCGATAAACTCATCTTT. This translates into CACDTLLGDTLRGDKLIF.

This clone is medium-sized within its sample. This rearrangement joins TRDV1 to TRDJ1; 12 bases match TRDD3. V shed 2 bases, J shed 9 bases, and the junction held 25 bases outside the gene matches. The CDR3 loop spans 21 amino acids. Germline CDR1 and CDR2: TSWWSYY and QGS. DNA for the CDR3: TGTGCTCTTGGGGAAAGGATACGGGTCCTCCGTACTGGGGGATACAAGATGGAACTCATCTTT. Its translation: CALGERIRVLRTGGYKMELIF.

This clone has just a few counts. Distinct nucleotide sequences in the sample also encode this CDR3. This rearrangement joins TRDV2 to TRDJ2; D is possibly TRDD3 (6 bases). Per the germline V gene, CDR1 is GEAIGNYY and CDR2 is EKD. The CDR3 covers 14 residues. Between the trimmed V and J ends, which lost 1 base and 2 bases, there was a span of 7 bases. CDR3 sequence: CACDTGGLTAQLFF. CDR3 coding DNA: TGTGCCTGTGACACTGGGGGGTTGACAGCACAACTCTTCTTT.

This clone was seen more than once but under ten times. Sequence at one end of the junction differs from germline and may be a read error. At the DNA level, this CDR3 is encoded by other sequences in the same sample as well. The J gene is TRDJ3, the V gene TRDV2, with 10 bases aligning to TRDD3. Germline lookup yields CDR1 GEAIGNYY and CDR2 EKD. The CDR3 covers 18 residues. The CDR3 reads CACDALGDTIRDTRQMFF. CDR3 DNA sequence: TGTGCCTGTGACGCCTTGGGGGATACTATCCGGGACACCCGACAGATGTTTTTT.

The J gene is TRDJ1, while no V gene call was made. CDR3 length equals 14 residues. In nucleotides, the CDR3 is TGTGCCTGTGACACCGTAGGGCCCGCCGATAAACTCATCTTT. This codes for CACDTVGPADKLIF.

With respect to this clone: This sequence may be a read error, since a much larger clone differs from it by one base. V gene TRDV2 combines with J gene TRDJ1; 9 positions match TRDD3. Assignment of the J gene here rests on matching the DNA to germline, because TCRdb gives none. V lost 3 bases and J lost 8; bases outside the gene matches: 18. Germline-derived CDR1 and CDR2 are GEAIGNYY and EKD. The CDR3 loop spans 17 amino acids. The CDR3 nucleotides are TGTGCCTGTGACCCAATGGGGGATAAAGTTGGGGGACGGAAACTCATCTTT. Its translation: CACDPMGDKVGGRKLIF.

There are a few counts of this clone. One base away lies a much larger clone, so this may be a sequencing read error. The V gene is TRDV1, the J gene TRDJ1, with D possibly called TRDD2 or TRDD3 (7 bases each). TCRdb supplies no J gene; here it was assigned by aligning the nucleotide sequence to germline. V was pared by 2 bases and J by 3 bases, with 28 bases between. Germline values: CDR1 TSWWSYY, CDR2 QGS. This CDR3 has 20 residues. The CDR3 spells CALGETFLLGGHHYPDKLIF. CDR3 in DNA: TGTGCTCTTGGGGAAACCTTCCTGCTTGGGGGACACCATTACCCCGATAAACTCATCTTT.

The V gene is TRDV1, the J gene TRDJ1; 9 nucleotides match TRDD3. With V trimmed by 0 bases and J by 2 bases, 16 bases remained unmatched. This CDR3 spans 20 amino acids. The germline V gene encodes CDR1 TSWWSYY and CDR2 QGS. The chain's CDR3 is CALGELENVWGIVRTDKLIF. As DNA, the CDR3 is TGTGCTCTTGGGGAACTAGAAAACGTCTGGGGGATTGTGAGGACCGATAAACTCATCTTT.

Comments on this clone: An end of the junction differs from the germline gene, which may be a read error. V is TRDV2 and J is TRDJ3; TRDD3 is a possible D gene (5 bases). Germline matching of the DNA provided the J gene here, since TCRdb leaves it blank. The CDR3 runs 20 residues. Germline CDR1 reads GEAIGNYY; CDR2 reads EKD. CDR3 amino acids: CACDMAHGGDSSWETRKMFF. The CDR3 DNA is TGTGCCTGTGACATGGCCCACGGCGGGGACAGCTCCTGGGAAACCCGAAAGATGTTTTTC.

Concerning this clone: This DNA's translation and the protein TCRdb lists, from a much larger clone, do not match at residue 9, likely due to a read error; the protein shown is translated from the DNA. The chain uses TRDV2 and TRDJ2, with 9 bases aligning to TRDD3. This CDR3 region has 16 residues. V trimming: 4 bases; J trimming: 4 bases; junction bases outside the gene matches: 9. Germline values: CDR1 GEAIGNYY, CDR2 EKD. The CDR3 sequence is CACDPTGGHATAQLFF. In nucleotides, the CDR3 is TGTGCCTGTGATCCGACTGGGGGACACGCGACAGCACAACTCTTCTTT.

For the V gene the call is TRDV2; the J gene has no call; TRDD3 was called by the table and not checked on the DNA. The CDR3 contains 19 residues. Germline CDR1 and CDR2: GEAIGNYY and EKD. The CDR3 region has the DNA TGTGCCTGTGAACCGAGGACAACCGAGCCGGGGGGATCAACCGATAAAATCATCTTT. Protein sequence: CACEPRTTEPGGSTDKIIF.